This T cell receptor beta chain was recorded in a study of OX40 agonist ivuxolimab in advanced cancers. Study overall: Patients were infused with ivuxolimab every 2 weeks at 0.01 to 10 mg/kg.

Trimming pared 4 bases from V and 4 bases from J, leaving 11 bases between. CDR3 size: 13 residues. Germline values: CDR1 SGHKS, CDR2 YYEKEE (reference sequence). Study results and caveats: CD8+ T cells were the subset that, on average, had more expanded clones than CD4+.

Only in-frame clones appear in the TCRdb table, and some are missing; sequencing was by immunoSEQ multiplex PCR. The sample lists tens of thousands of clones, around 87% seen once, with about 4.6% in the top ten. Regarding this clone: Antigen: not known.

This sequence originates from an adult with an advanced solid tumor such as melanoma, head and neck, liver or kidney cancer. J is TRBJ1-1 and V is TRBV5-5; D gene unclear. The sequencing used CD4+ or CD8+ T cells sorted from blood, collected in a trial of the OX40 agonist ivuxolimab. The CDR3 loop is CASSPLRTTEAFF. CDR3 bases: TGTGCCAGCAGCCCGCTACGGACCACTGAAGCTTTCTTT.